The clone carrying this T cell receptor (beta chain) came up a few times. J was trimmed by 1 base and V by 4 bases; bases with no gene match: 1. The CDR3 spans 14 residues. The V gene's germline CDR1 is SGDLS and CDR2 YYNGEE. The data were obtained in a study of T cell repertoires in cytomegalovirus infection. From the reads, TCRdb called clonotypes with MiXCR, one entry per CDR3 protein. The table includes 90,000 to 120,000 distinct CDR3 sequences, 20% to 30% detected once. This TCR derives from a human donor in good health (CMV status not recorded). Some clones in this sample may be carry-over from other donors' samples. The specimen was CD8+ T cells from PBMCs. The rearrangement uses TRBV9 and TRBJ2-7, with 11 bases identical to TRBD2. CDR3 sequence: CASSPSGRSYEQYF. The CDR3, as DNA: TGTGCCAGCAGCCCTAGCGGGAGGTCCTACGAGCAGTACTTC.